The source of this T cell receptor beta chain is a study of blood T cells in healthy people across ages (dated by TCRdb to 2014 to 2015). In the study overall: In model experiments, roughly one uniquely barcoded TCR beta cDNA molecule per two T cells was captured by template switching. Donors of different ages were randomly distributed across sequencing lanes to avoid experimental bias. Two additional independent replicas of 1 million unique cDNA reads from the same blood draw were analyzed for two donors (one aged 18 to 30 and one aged 80 or older). Using deep sequencing normalized with unique cDNA molecular identifiers, the study measured how TCR beta repertoire diversity changes with age. Donors were grouped into four age groups: young (average approximately 16 years), middle-aged (39), aged (over 55) and long-lived (around 80). What the authors observed across the whole study: Compared with the aged group, more naive CD4+ T cells, fewer expanded clones and increased TCR diversity were shown by the long-lived group, suggesting age selection. Estimates of total diversity based on one million sequenced T cells were regarded as lower bounds and as underestimates. Observed TCR beta diversity per million T cells fell roughly linearly with age, and a significant reduction was already apparent by age around 39. The CMV infection status of donors was not known, potentially confounding age-related changes in expanded clonotypes. A strong correlation was found between observed TCR beta diversity and the percentage of naive T cells measured by flow cytometry. Because profiling used bulk unsorted PBMCs, naive and antigen-experienced compartments could not be compared conclusively.

Taken from the germline V gene (reference sequence), the CDR1 and CDR2 loops are DFQATT and SNEGSKA. V is cut back by 3 bases and J by 0 bases, with 3 bases in the junction unmatched. From the cysteine up to the phenylalanine, the CDR3 has a length of 14 residues. This entry keeps only the CDR3 DNA: 42 bases, framed from base 1. The protocol used for the library was 5' RACE. TCRdb shows the sequencer as Illumina HiSeq 2500. The second PCR ran for roughly 7 to 12 cycles and used a J-beta primer mix along with a sample-barcoded 5' primer. A template-switch 5' adaptor carrying 12 random nucleotides introduced a unique molecular identifier onto each TCR beta cDNA molecule. Each sample yielded at least 3 million CDR3-containing paired-end reads. All of the RNA was converted into first-strand cDNA using the Mint cDNA synthesis kit, with a TRBC-specific oligonucleotide serving as the primer. All cDNA was treated with uracil-DNA glycosylase and then went through a first 18-cycle PCR with the universal primers M1SS and BC2_uni_R. For the original study's pipeline: For normalization, 1 million high-quality reads, each with a distinct molecular identifier, were randomly selected from each sample. Reads sharing molecular identifiers were discarded rather than binned into consensus sequences. MiTCR, with a Q25 quality threshold and the strictest error-elimination algorithm, was used for CDR3 identification, clonotype clustering and error correction. Lower-bound total TCR beta diversity was estimated with a nonparametric unseen species model using Euler transformation. Using fastp at Q25 and MiXCR, TCRdb reprocessed the public reads and kept productive beta chains. All rows with the same CDR3 protein become a single entry with the most common DNA and genes. TCRdb's processing, not the authors', yielded these V and J calls. The sample profile shows under 800,000 distinct CDR3 sequences; more than 40% of them were found once. Roughly 19% of the sample goes to the ten largest clones.

On this clonotype itself: There is no known antigen for this receptor. Base qualities are not provided; no much larger clone lies one nucleotide away.

Systemically healthy Caucasian individuals from Russia, 39 in total and aged roughly 6 to 100 years, were included as donors. About 9.1 milliliters of peripheral blood were collected from each donor into EDTA-treated Vacutainer tubes. Ficoll-Paque density-gradient centrifugation was used to isolate PBMCs, with at least 7 million per sample. Trizol reagent was used to extract total RNA from the PBMCs, yielding at least 5.5 micrograms per sample. The percentages of naive CD45RAhigh/CD27high T cells were determined by flow cytometry on a PBMC aliquot from every donor. The sample consisted of blood. The sequence was obtained from a woman aged 55-69 years in good health. The chain employs TRBV20-1 and TRBJ2-7; TRBD2 agrees with 9 junctional bases. The nucleotide sequence reads as follows: TGCAGTGCTAGCGGCGGGGGGGCCTCCTACGAGCAGTACTTC. The translation is CSASGGGASYEQYF.